This TCR beta chain originates from a study of identical twins. The study's findings and limits: Models, which agreed with sharing between unrelated individuals, nonetheless underestimated the out-of-frame TCR alpha sharing seen in monozygotic twins.

TCRdb reprocessed the 5' RACE reads via MiXCR and lists one record per CDR3 protein. The sample lists approximately 890,000 distinct CDR3 sequences; around 12% were seen once. Looked up from germline, CDR1 is DFQATT and CDR2 is SNEGSKA (reference sequence). The CDR3 covers 15 residues. V shed 3 bases and J 4 bases; nucleotides not matched to a gene: 6. For this clonotype: Its antigen is not identified.

This same sample was also part of a study on yellow fever vaccine responses in identical twins.

The V and J genes are TRBV20-1 and TRBJ2-5; 12 bases match TRBD2. The sequencing sample was made of PBMCs. This TCR was recovered from a woman aged 18-29 years in good health. For the CDR3, the DNA is TGCAGTGCTAGTAAGACTAGCGGGGGTGGAGAGACCCAGTACTTC. It specifies CSASKTSGGGETQYF.